The 15 T cell receptor beta chains presented below share a single source sample, sequenced in a study of CD8+ T cells in alopecia areata. RNA extraction and reverse transcription yielded cDNA as sequencing template. Clones were sequenced by immunoSEQ multiplex PCR, and TCRdb holds only the in-frame ones, with some missing. The sample lists about 130,000 clones; roughly 52% were seen once. The sample's treatment: oral pan-JAK inhibitor, 5-10 mg twice daily. The material was CD8+ T cells sorted from blood, obtained at week 4, from a patient treated with tofacitinib. All receptors come from a human donor with alopecia areata.

The rearrangement uses TRBV9 and TRBJ1-1, with D hard to call. From germline, CDR1 is SGDLS and CDR2 YYNGEE. V was pared by 3 bases and J by 4 bases, with 10 bases between. The CDR3 consists of 13 residues. In nucleotides, the CDR3 is TGTGCCAGCAGCGCCAGTGATGGCACTGAAGCTTTCTTT. It codes for CASSASDGTEAFF.

The chain is built from TRBV27 and TRBJ2-7; 8 nucleotides agree with TRBD1. The CDR3 extends over 14 amino acids. The germline gives CDR1 MNHEY, CDR2 SMNVEV (reference sequence). V was pared by 2 bases and J by 4 bases, with 4 bases of the junction left unmatched. The CDR3 bases are TGTGCCAGCAGTTTAGGACAGGGACCTTACGAGCAGTACTTC. Translation: CASSLGQGPYEQYF.

In the case of this clone: The conserved phenylalanine or tryptophan normally closing the CDR3 is absent here, so this likely arose from a read error. V and J are TRBV29-1 and TRBJ2-3; D gene ambiguous. Germline V lookup: CDR1 SQVTM, CDR2 ANQGSEA. Trimming pared 4 bases from V and 0 bases from J, leaving 11 bases between. The CDR3 covers 14 residues. For the CDR3, the DNA is TGCAGCGTTGTAGGGCTAACTAGCACAGATACGCAGTATTCT. Translating it yields CSVVGLTSTDTQYS.

Points on this clone: Different DNA sequences within this sample yield the same CDR3. V and J are TRBV29-1 and TRBJ1-1; TRBD1 matches at 8 bases. CDR1 SQVTM and CDR2 ANQGSEA come from the germline V gene. The V segment lost 6 bases and the J segment 5 bases; nucleotides outside the gene matches: 2. This CDR3 is 11 amino acids long. CDR3 nucleotides: TGCAGCGTGACAGGGGATACTGAAGCTTTCTTT. It encodes CSVTGDTEAFF.

The rearrangement uses TRBV29-1 and TRBJ2-5; 7 bases match TRBD1. The CDR3 is 14 amino acids. Germline CDR1 SQVTM, CDR2 ANQGSEA. The ends lost 6 bases at V and 4 bases at J; junction bases unmatched: 11. The CDR3 sequence is CSVATGVVRETQYF. The CDR3 DNA sequence: TGCAGCGTAGCAACAGGGGTGGTGCGAGAGACCCAGTACTTC.

This clone has a handful of counts. J is TRBJ2-5 and V is TRBV29-1; D is perhaps TRBD2 (6 bases). The CDR3 covers 13 residues. V lost 1 base and J 5 bases, leaving 11 bases between the germline ends. The germline V gene encodes CDR1 SQVTM and CDR2 ANQGSEA. CDR3 nucleotides: TGCAGCGTTGAAGCCGGGACTGGGGAGACCCAGTACTTC. Translated: CSVEAGTGETQYF.

In its sample, this clone was seen a few times. The chain joins TRBV4-3 to TRBJ2-2; possibly TRBD1 for D (5 bases). The V gene's germline CDR1 is LGHNA and CDR2 YSLEER. The CDR3 is 16 residues long. V shed 1 base and J shed 6 bases, with 15 bases lying between them. The CDR3 protein is CASSQGADSLAGELFF. The CDR3 region has the DNA TGCGCCAGCAGCCAAGGCGCTGACAGCTTGGCCGGGGAGCTGTTTTTT.

The chain uses TRBV6-5 and TRBJ2-5, with 7 bases aligning to TRBD2. The J segment lost 4 bases and the V segment lost 2 bases, leaving 1 base of the junction unmatched. CDR3 length: 13 residues. Germline V lookup: CDR1 MNHEY, CDR2 SVGAGI. The CDR3 spells CASSYGGRETQYF. The CDR3 DNA reads as TGTGCCAGCAGTTACGGCGGGAGAGAGACCCAGTACTTC.

The chain employs TRBV27 and TRBJ2-1, with TRBD2 matching over 13 bases. Trimming took 10 bases from V and 6 from J; bases not matched to a gene: 3. The CDR3 contains 13 residues. CDR1 MNHEY and CDR2 SMNVEV come from the germline V gene (reference sequence). CDR3 DNA: TGTGCCATTCGACTAGCGGGGGGCAATGAGCAGTTCTTC. Protein product: CAIRLAGGNEQFF.

The CDR3 is CASSYSIGGLNTEAFF. The CDR3 bases are TGTGCCAGCAGTTACTCGATCGGGGGGTTGAACACTGAAGCTTTCTTT. This sequence joins TRBV6-5 and TRBJ1-1, with a weak D call TRBD1 (5 bases). CDR1 MNHEY and CDR2 SVGAGI come from the germline V gene. There are 16 residues in the CDR3. Trimming stripped 0 bases from V and 0 bases from J, with 11 bases between.

The sample holds a few counts of this clone. The rearrangement uses TRBV5-1 and TRBJ2-3, with 8 bases lining up with TRBD2. Germline V gene data show CDR1 as SGHRS and CDR2 as YFSETQ. V lost 3 bases, J lost 4 bases, and 10 bases stayed unmatched. The CDR3 consists of 16 residues. CDR3 sequence reads: CASSWSGGKGADTQYF. The CDR3 region has the DNA TGCGCCAGCAGCTGGAGCGGGGGAAAGGGAGCAGATACGCAGTATTTT.

The V and J genes are TRBV10-3 and TRBJ1-1, with D possibly TRBD1 on 5 matching bases. V was pared by 10 bases and J by 5 bases, with 20 bases between. Germline assignment: CDR1 ENHRY and CDR2 SYGVKD. The CDR3 covers 14 residues. The CDR3 here is CATSLEGAGTEAFF. CDR3 in DNA: TGTGCCACTAGCCTTGAAGGGGCAGGAACTGAAGCTTTCTTT.

This clone was detected ten times or more. The CDR3 bases are TGTGCCAGCAGTGATGAGACAGCAACTAATGAAAAACTGTTTTTT. It translates to CASSDETATNEKLFF. This chain links TRBV2 with TRBJ1-4; D is perhaps TRBD1 (5 bases). V was clipped by 3 bases and J by 0 bases, with 8 bases between them. Germline-derived CDR1 and CDR2 are SNHLY and FYNNEI. The CDR3 extends over 15 amino acids.

This chain connects TRBV10-3 to TRBJ2-3; D assignment may be TRBD1 or TRBD2 (5 bases each). The germline gives CDR1 ENHRY, CDR2 SYGVKD. The CDR3 spans 16 residues. Trimming stripped 3 bases from V and 4 bases from J, with 17 bases between. The CDR3 loop reads CAISDGGQGSPDTQYF. CDR3 DNA: TGTGCCATCAGTGACGGAGGACAAGGGTCTCCAGATACGCAGTATTTT.

The genes are TRBV7-2 and TRBJ2-2, with D perhaps TRBD1 (6 bases). The CDR3 contains 13 residues. Germline CDR1 SGHTA, CDR2 FQGNSA. Trimming stripped 8 bases from V and 5 bases from J, with 12 bases between. CDR3 coding DNA: TGTGCCAGCGGAACAGGGTCGACCGGGGAGCTGTTTTTT. This sequence encodes CASGTGSTGELFF.